The 6 T cell receptor beta chains below come from one sample, sequenced in a study of identical twins. One entry per CDR3 protein, called by TCRdb with MiXCR from the 5' RACE reads. This sample yields 640,000 or so distinct CDR3 sequences, of which around 6% are seen a single time; about 1.8% belongs to the top ten. The sequenced sample was naive T cells sorted from blood. These TCRs come from a man aged 18 to 30 in good health.

This clonotype was counted a few times. The V call is TRBV20-1, the J call TRBJ2-7, with a possible D match to TRBD1 (6 bases). Germline V gene data show CDR1 as DFQATT and CDR2 as SNEGSKA (reference sequence). The CDR3 runs to 12 residues. The CDR3 is CSTPGATYEQYF. In nucleotides, the CDR3 is TGCAGCACTCCAGGGGCCACCTACGAGCAGTACTTC.

This clonotype was picked up many times. V is TRBV12-3 or TRBV12-4 and J is TRBJ1-5; 11 nucleotides match TRBD1. After removal of 5 bases from V and 2 bases from J, the junction contained 8 bases not matched to a gene. The CDR3 runs 17 residues. The CDR3 DNA reads TGTGCCAGCAGTGAGAGGACAGGGGGCGTCGGCAATCAGCCCCAGCATTTT. The encoded protein is CASSERTGGVGNQPQHF.

This clonotype was seen ten or more times. V and J are TRBV7-9 and TRBJ1-6; the match to TRBD1 covers 9 bases. CDR1 SEHNR and CDR2 FQNEAQ come from the germline V gene (reference sequence). CDR3 size: 16 residues. V shed 1 base and J 9 bases; nucleotides not matched to a gene: 7. CDR3 DNA: TGTGCCAGCAGCTTAGACCAGGGACAGGGATCTTCACCCCTCCACTTT. Protein sequence: CASSLDQGQGSSPLHF.

This clonotype was picked up a small number of times. This chain uses TRBV20-1 with TRBJ2-3; 9 bases match TRBD1. Germline lookup yields CDR1 DFQATT and CDR2 SNEGSKA (reference sequence). The CDR3 has 15 amino acids. V lost 3 bases, J lost 5 bases, and 9 bases stayed unmatched. As DNA, the CDR3 is TGCAGTGCTAGGGACTCAGGACAGGGGTTAGATACGCAGTATTTT. This translates into CSARDSGQGLDTQYF.

This chain joins TRBV7-8 and TRBJ2-2; 10 nucleotides agree with TRBD2. Germline lookup yields CDR1 SGHVS and CDR2 FQNEAQ. The CDR3 spans 15 residues. V trimming: 8 bases; J trimming: 7 bases; junction bases outside the gene matches: 10. CDR3 residues: CASGRASGSGGELFF. In DNA, the CDR3 is TGTGCCAGCGGCAGGGCTAGCGGGAGTGGCGGGGAGCTGTTTTTT.

This clonotype was seen repeatedly, ten times or more. The CDR3 sequence: CASSDHSGEEKLFF. The CDR3 DNA sequence: TGTGCCAGCAGCGACCATTCCGGGGAGGAAAAACTGTTTTTT. This chain joins TRBV25-1 and TRBJ1-4; D not certain. V lost 6 bases and J lost 8, with 16 bases in between. The germline V gene encodes CDR1 MGHDK and CDR2 SYGVNS. The CDR3 contains 14 residues.